What follows is one T cell receptor (beta chain) and its context. This CDR3 region has 14 residues. Germline values: CDR1 SGHTA, CDR2 FQGTGA. V lost 6 bases and J lost 5, with 14 bases in between. The data originate from a study of cytomegalovirus exposure and HLA in healthy donors. PCR amplification relied on 60 Vbeta primers (plus 13 Jbeta primers). Sequencing was performed with immunoSEQ multiplex PCR; in TCRdb, only in-frame clones are kept and a portion is missing. This sample yields under 200,000 clones, of which 75% to 90% are seen a single time; approximately 0.31% belongs to the top ten. The rearrangement links TRBV7-3 to TRBJ2-1, with TRBD2 as a possible D gene (6 bases). The material sequenced was PBMCs. This receptor was identified in a woman aged 25 to 45 in good health and CMV-seronegative. CDR3 residues: CASSLGRRDNEQFF. For the CDR3, the DNA is TGTGCCAGCAGTTTGGGACGGAGGGACAATGAGCAGTTCTTC.